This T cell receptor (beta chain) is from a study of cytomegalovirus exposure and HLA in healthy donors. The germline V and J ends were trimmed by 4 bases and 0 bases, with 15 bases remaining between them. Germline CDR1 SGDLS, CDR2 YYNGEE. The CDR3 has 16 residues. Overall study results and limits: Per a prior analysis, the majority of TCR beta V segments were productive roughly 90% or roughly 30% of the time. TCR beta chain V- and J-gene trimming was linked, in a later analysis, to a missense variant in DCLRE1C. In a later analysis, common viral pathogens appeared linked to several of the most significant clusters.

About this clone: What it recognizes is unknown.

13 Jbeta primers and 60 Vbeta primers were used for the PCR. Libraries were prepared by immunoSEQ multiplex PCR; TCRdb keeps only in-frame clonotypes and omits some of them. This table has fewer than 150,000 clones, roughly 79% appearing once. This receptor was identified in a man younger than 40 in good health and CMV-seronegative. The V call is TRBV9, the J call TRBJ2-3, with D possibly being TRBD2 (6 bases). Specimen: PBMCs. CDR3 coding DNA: TGTGCCAGCAGCTCTGGCGGGGCAGATAGCACAGATACGCAGTATTTT. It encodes CASSSGGADSTDTQYF.